The clone carrying this TCR beta chain was seen just once. The sample belongs to a study of OX40 agonist ivuxolimab in advanced cancers. Study-level background: Three patients showed partial responses: one hepatocellular carcinoma and two cutaneous melanoma cases.

Profiled with immunoSEQ multiplex PCR; TCRdb holds only in-frame clones, not every one. The profile shows approximately 17,000 clones, around 71% of them singletons. The CDR3 length is 16 residues. V was clipped by 3 bases and J by 7 bases; unmatched bases: 5. CDR1 and CDR2 from the germline V gene are MGHRA and YSYEKL. This clonotype originated in an adult with an advanced solid tumor such as melanoma, head and neck, liver or kidney cancer. This chain links TRBV4-1 with TRBJ2-2, with 13 nucleotides matching TRBD2. This specimen was CD4+ or CD8+ T cells sorted from blood, taken in a trial of the OX40 agonist ivuxolimab. The CDR3 DNA sequence: TGCGCCAGCAGCCAGGGACTAGCGGGGACTAACGGGGAGCTGTTTTTT. Translation gives CASSQGLAGTNGELFF.